These T cell receptor beta chains were read from a single sample in a study of T cells in Graves' hyperthyroidism and ophthalmopathy. Using its own MiXCR run on the multiplex PCR reads, TCRdb lists one record per CDR3 protein. The sample has hundreds of thousands of distinct CDR3 sequences, roughly a sixth seen once. Source material: blood. These receptors all come from a woman between 45 and 65 years old with Graves' hyperthyroidism that later progressed to Graves' ophthalmopathy. Both conserved end residues are part of each CDR3. A D gene is named only where the DNA matches it firmly. For some rows the clone size is stated as once, few or many, or as a class when expanded; others skip it.

D,V,size,J,CDR3,DNA
TRBD2,TRBV6-2/TRBV6-3,few,TRBJ2-3,CASSYLKTGLAGGDTQYF,TGTGCCAGCAGTTACTTGAAAACCGGACTAGCGGGGGGAGATACGCAGTATTTT
TRBD1,TRBV13,NA,TRBJ2-1,CASSLNRGTYNERFF,TGTGCCAGCAGCTTAAACAGGGGCACCTACAATGAGCGGTTCTTC
NA,TRBV12-3/TRBV12-4,NA,TRBJ1-1,CASSLVGAFPNTEAFF,TGTGCCAGCAGTTTAGTGGGGGCGTTTCCGAACACTGAAGCTTTCTTT
NA,TRBV18,many,TRBJ2-6,CASSPNGHNSGANVLTF,TGTGCCAGCTCACCGAACGGACACAACTCTGGGGCCAACGTCCTGACTTTC
TRBD1,TRBV10-1,many,TRBJ1-1,CASSERTGGLPEAFF,TGCGCCAGCAGTGAGAGGACAGGGGGCTTACCTGAAGCTTTCTTT
NA,TRBV6-1,NA,TRBJ2-7,CASGTFSSYEQYF,TGTGCCAGCGGGACGTTCAGCTCCTACGAGCAGTACTTC
TRBD1,TRBV20-1,many,TRBJ1-2,CSASRDSRIYGYTF,TGCAGTGCTTCTCGGGACAGCAGGATCTATGGCTACACCTTC
TRBD1,TRBV7-9,NA,TRBJ2-3,CASSSWDSNTDTQYF,TGTGCCAGCAGCAGTTGGGACAGCAACACAGATACGCAGTATTTT
TRBD1,TRBV20-1,many,TRBJ1-1,CSALSPGGSSFEAFF,TGCAGTGCCCTGTCGCCAGGGGGCTCGAGCTTTGAAGCTTTCTTT
NA,TRBV6-2/TRBV6-3,NA,TRBJ2-1,CASSTPPPGMNEQFF,TGTGCCAGCAGTACACCCCCCCCAGGGATGAATGAGCAGTTCTTC
TRBD1,TRBV15,NA,TRBJ1-2,CATSRAQGQGVLGGYTF,TGTGCCACCAGCAGAGCCCAGGGACAGGGCGTTTTGGGTGGCTACACCTTC
NA,TRBV11-2,many,TRBJ1-1,CASTPSYEAFF,TGTGCCAGCACCCCCAGTTATGAAGCTTTCTTT
NA,TRBV4-1,NA,TRBJ1-4,CASSQEAYNSLFF,TGCGCCAGCAGCCAAGAAGCTTACAACAGTCTGTTTTTT
NA,TRBV27,many,TRBJ2-7,CASKDLPAHYEQYF,TGTGCCAGTAAAGACCTCCCAGCTCATTACGAGCAGTACTTC
NA,TRBV19,few,TRBJ1-1,CASSISQTEAFF,TGTGCCAGTAGTATATCACAGACTGAAGCTTTCTTT
TRBD1,TRBV3-1,few,TRBJ1-4,CASSLRDRATNEKLFF,TGTGCCAGCAGCCTCCGGGACAGGGCAACTAATGAAAAACTGTTTTTT
TRBD2,TRBV5-1,many,TRBJ2-1,CASSLELAGGPYNEQFF,TGCGCCAGCAGCTTGGAGCTAGCGGGGGGGCCCTACAATGAGCAGTTCTTC
TRBD1,TRBV30,many,TRBJ1-2,CAWSEGQGLGYTF,TGTGCCTGGAGTGAGGGACAGGGACTTGGCTACACCTTC
TRBD1,TRBV19,NA,TRBJ1-1,CASRDGQGSLVAEAFF,TGTGCCAGTAGGGACGGACAGGGGTCCCTGGTGGCTGAAGCTTTCTTT
TRBD1,TRBV29-1,many,TRBJ1-1,CSAEQGGNTEAFF,TGCAGCGCAGAACAGGGGGGGAACACTGAAGCTTTCTTT
NA,TRBV3-1,many,TRBJ2-3,CASSQRRNTDTQYF,TGTGCCAGCAGCCAACGGCGGAACACAGATACGCAGTATTTT
NA,TRBV18,few,TRBJ1-6,CASSPGRRQNNSPLHF,TGTGCCAGCTCACCGGGGCGGCGGCAGAATAATTCACCCCTCCACTTT
NA,TRBV12-3/TRBV12-4,many,TRBJ1-1,CASSWGAEAFF,TGTGCCAGCAGTTGGGGGGCTGAAGCTTTCTTT
NA,TRBV5-4,few,TRBJ2-3,CASSLVGRRDTQYF,TGTGCCAGCAGCTTGGTGGGCCGGAGAGATACGCAGTATTTT
NA,TRBV9,once,TRBJ2-2,CASSVASAPSNTGELFF,TGTGCCAGCAGCGTAGCGTCGGCACCTTCGAACACCGGGGAGCTGTTTTTT
NA,TRBV20-1,few,TRBJ2-1,CSARGGSGAYNEQFF,TGCAGTGCTAGAGGTGGTAGCGGCGCTTACAATGAGCAGTTCTTC
NA,TRBV19,many,TRBJ1-1,CASSEAASPNTEAFF,TGTGCCAGTAGTGAAGCGGCGTCACCGAACACTGAAGCTTTCTTT
NA,TRBV4-2,many,TRBJ2-5,CASSPGGQTQYF,TGTGCCAGCAGCCCTGGGGGGCAGACCCAGTACTTC
NA,TRBV9,NA,TRBJ2-5,CASSVGPGQYQETQYF,TGTGCCAGCAGCGTGGGACCCGGACAGTATCAAGAGACCCAGTACTTC
NA,TRBV20-1,many,TRBJ2-7,CSAREEGFSSYEQYF,TGCAGTGCTAGAGAGGAGGGTTTTTCCTCCTACGAGCAGTACTTC
NA,TRBV7-9,NA,TRBJ1-6,CASSLHVAQGFSYNSPLHF,TGTGCCAGCAGCCTACATGTGGCACAGGGTTTCTCCTATAATTCACCCCTCCACTTT
NA,TRBV3-1,many,TRBJ1-1,CASSQDSMNTEAFF,TGTGCCAGCAGCCAAGACAGCATGAACACTGAAGCTTTCTTT
NA,TRBV3-1,few,TRBJ2-7,CASSHAGGREQYF,TGCGCCAGCAGCCACGCCGGGGGTCGCGAGCAGTACTTC
NA,TRBV5-5,few,TRBJ2-2,CASILGDGPTTGELFF,TGTGCCAGCATCCTGGGTGACGGGCCTACCACCGGGGAGCTGTTTTTT
NA,TRBV6-1,NA,TRBJ1-1,CASKLYRDMNTEAFF,TGTGCCAGCAAACTTTACAGGGACATGAACACTGAAGCTTTCTTT
NA,TRBV6-2/TRBV6-3,NA,TRBJ2-7,CASTYSGEQYF,TGTGCCAGCACTTACTCAGGCGAGCAGTACTTC
TRBD2,TRBV7-9,many,TRBJ2-1,CASSPGGGAYNEQFF,TGTGCCAGCAGCCCTGGCGGGGGAGCCTACAATGAGCAGTTCTTC
NA,TRBV20-1,many,TRBJ2-3,CSATRLESSSTDTQYF,TGCAGTGCTACCAGACTGGAATCTTCTAGCACAGATACGCAGTATTTT
TRBD2,TRBV4-1,NA,TRBJ2-7,CASSQAALAGGYEQYF,TGCGCCAGCAGCCAAGCCGCACTAGCGGGGGGCTACGAGCAGTACTTC
TRBD1,TRBV10-3,few,TRBJ2-3,CAISGQGNADTQYF,TGTGCCATCAGTGGACAGGGTAACGCAGATACGCAGTATTTT